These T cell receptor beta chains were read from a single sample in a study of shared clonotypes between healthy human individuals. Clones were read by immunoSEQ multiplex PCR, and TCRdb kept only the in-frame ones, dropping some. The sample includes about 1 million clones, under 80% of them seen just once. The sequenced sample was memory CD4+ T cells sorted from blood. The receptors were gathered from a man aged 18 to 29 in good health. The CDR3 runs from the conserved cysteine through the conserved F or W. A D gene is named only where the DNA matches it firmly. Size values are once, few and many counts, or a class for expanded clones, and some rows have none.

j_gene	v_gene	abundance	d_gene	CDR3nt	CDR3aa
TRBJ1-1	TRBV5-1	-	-	TGCGCCAGCAGCTTGAGCCAGACGAACACTGAAGCTTTCTTT	CASSLSQTNTEAFF
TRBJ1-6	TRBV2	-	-	TGTGCCAGCAGTGAAAGGTCGGGAGATAATTCACCCCTCCACTTT	CASSERSGDNSPLHF
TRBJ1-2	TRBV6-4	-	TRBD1	TGTGCCAGCAGTGACTCTGGGACAGTCGACTATGGCTACACCTTC	CASSDSGTVDYGYTF
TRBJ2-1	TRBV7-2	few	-	TGTGCCAGCAGCCCGATGACTCAGCAGTTCTTC	CASSPMTQQFF
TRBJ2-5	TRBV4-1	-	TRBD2	TGCGCCAGCAGCCAGACTAGCGGGGGGGCTACAGAGACCCAGTACTTC	CASSQTSGGATETQYF
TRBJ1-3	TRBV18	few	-	TGTGCCAGCTCCCAGGGTATTGGAAACACCATATATTTT	CASSQGIGNTIYF
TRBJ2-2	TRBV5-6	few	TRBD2	TGTGCCAGCAGCTTACTAGCGGGAGCCACCGGGGAGCTGTTTTTT	CASSLLAGATGELFF
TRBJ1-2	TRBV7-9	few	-	TGTGCCAGCTCGGAGGTTGAAGGCTACACCTTC	CASSEVEGYTF
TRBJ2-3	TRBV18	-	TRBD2	TGTGCCAGCTCGGTAGCGGGACGTAGCACAGATACGCAGTATTTT	CASSVAGRSTDTQYF
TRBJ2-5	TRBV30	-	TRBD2	TGTGCCTGGAATGGGCGAGCGGGGGTTGCAGGCCAGTACTTC	CAWNGRAGVAGQYF
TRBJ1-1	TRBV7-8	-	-	TGTGCCAGCAGCTTAGGGGAAGGAGGTTACACTGAAGCTTTCTTT	CASSLGEGGYTEAFF
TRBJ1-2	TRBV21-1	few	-	TGTGCCAGCAGCCCCAGAGATAGGGACAGGGAAGGCTACACCTTC	CASSPRDRDREGYTF
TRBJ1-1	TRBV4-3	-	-	TGCGCCAGCAGCCAATCGACGGTGAACACTGAAGCTTTCTTT	CASSQSTVNTEAFF
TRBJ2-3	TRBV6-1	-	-	TGTGCCAGCACGGGGAGCACAGATACGCAGTATTTT	CASTGSTDTQYF
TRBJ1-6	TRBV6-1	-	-	TGTGCCACCCGGAGGGACAACGCTCTTAATTCACCCCTCCACTTT	CATRRDNALNSPLHF
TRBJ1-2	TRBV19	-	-	TGTGCCAGCAGATCGGGCAGCTATGGCTACACCTTC	CASRSGSYGYTF
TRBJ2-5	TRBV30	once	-	TGTGCCTGGAGTTCGGGACTCCAAGAGACCCAGTACTTC	CAWSSGLQETQYF
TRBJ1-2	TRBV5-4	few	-	TGTGCCAGCAGCACGGACAGCTACTATGGCTACACCTTC	CASSTDSYYGYTF
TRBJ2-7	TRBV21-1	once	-	TGTGCCAGCAGCCCTCGAACGGGCGACTACGAGCAGTACTTC	CASSPRTGDYEQYF
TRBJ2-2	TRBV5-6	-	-	TGTGCCAGCAGCTTGCAGGGGACCTCCCCTTCCGGGGAGCTGTTTTTT	CASSLQGTSPSGELFF
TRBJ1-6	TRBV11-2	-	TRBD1	TGTGCCAGCAGCTTAGATGCCGACAGGGCCGAGAATTCACCCCTCCACTTT	CASSLDADRAENSPLHF
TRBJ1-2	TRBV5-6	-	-	TGTGCCAGCAGCCGCAGGGGTGCGGACTATGGCTACACCTTC	CASSRRGADYGYTF
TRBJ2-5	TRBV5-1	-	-	TGCGCCAGCAGCCTACAGGGGGGGTTTGTAGAAGAGACCCAGTACTTC	CASSLQGGFVEETQYF
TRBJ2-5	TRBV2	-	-	TGTGCCAGCAGTGAAGAGCGCCAAGAGACCCAGTACTTC	CASSEERQETQYF
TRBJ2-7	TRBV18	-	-	TGTGCCAGCTCACGTACCCTCTCGTTTTACGAGCAGTACTTC	CASSRTLSFYEQYF
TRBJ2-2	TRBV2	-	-	TGTGCCAGCACCGTAGGAGGGGGCGCCGGGGAGCTGTTTTTT	CASTVGGGAGELFF
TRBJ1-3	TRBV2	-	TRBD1	TGTGCCACGACGCCTGACAGGGCTGGAAACACCATATATTTT	CATTPDRAGNTIYF
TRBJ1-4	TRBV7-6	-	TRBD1	TGTGCCAGCAGCAAAGAGGGGGACAGGGGAGGTGAAAAACTGTTTTTT	CASSKEGDRGGEKLFF
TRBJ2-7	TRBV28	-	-	TGTGCCAGCAGTTTCTGGACCCCTCCCTACGAGCAGTACTTC	CASSFWTPPYEQYF
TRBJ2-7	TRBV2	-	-	TGTGCCAGCAGTGGGGGAGAGTACGAGCAGTACTTC	CASSGGEYEQYF
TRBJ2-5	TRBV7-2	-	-	TGTGCCAGCAGCTCCGGAACCGAGCGGCGGGAGACCCAGTACTTC	CASSSGTERRETQYF
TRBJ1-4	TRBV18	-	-	TGTGCCAGCTCACCACGGGGTGATAATGAAAAACTGTTTTTT	CASSPRGDNEKLFF
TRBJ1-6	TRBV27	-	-	TGTGCCAGCAGTAGAACGCTACAGGTTGGGACCCATTCACCCCTCCACTTT	CASSRTLQVGTHSPLHF
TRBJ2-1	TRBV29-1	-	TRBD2	TGCAGCGTTACCGTGACTAGCGGGGATGAGCAGTTCTTC	CSVTVTSGDEQFF
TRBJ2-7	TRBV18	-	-	TGTGCCAGCTCAACCGTCTCGACCGGTCTCTACGAGCAGTACTTC	CASSTVSTGLYEQYF
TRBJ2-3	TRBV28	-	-	TGTGCCAGCAGTTTAGGGGGGCTGGGCACAGATACGCAGTATTTT	CASSLGGLGTDTQYF
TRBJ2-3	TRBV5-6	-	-	TGTGCCAGCAGCTTGGATTCTGTCGTAGCGGATACGCAGTATTTT	CASSLDSVVADTQYF
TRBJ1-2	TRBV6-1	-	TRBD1	TGTGCCAGCAGTGACTATTCGGGACAGGCAGCTAACTATGGCTACACCTTC	CASSDYSGQAANYGYTF
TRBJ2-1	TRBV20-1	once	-	TGCAGTGCTAGAAGGACTATCGAGCAGTTCTTC	CSARRTIEQFF
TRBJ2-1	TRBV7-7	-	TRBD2	TGTGCTAGCAGCCGCGGACTAGCGGGAGACCATGAGCAGTTCTTC	CASSRGLAGDHEQFF
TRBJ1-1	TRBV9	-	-	TGTGCCAGCAGCCCCCGTGCGGCCGGCGCGGGGGAAGCTTTCTTT	CASSPRAAGAGEAFF
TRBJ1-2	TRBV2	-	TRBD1	TGTGCCAGCCAGACAGGGATTTTAAATGGCTACACCTTC	CASQTGILNGYTF
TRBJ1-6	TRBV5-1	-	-	TGCGCCAGCAGCGCCGGAGATTCTTTTAATTCACCCCTCCACTTT	CASSAGDSFNSPLHF
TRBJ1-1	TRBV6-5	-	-	TGTGCCAGCAGTTACCGGGTGGAGAACACTGAAGCTTTCTTT	CASSYRVENTEAFF
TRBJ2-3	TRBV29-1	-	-	TGCAGCGGTGGGAAGGGCAGCGGCACAGATACGCAGTATTTT	CSGGKGSGTDTQYF
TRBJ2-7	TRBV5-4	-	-	TGTGCCAGCAGCTTGGGGGGGGTAGACGAGCAGTACTTC	CASSLGGVDEQYF
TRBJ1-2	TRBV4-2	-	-	TGTGCCAGCGGTACAAGCTATGGCTACACCTTC	CASGTSYGYTF
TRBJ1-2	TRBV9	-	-	TGTGCCAGCAGCCCCGGGGGGAGCTATGGCTACACCTTC	CASSPGGSYGYTF
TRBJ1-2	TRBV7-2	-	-	TGTGCCAGCAGCTTAGGGGGGTACTATGGCTACACCTTC	CASSLGGYYGYTF
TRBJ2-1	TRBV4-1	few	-	TGCGCCAGCAGCCAAGAGGGCGGCCTCAGCTCCTACAATGAGCAGTTCTTC	CASSQEGGLSSYNEQFF
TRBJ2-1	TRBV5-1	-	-	TGCGCCAGCAGCGGGCAGACTAGTGTCGATGAGCAGTTCTTC	CASSGQTSVDEQFF